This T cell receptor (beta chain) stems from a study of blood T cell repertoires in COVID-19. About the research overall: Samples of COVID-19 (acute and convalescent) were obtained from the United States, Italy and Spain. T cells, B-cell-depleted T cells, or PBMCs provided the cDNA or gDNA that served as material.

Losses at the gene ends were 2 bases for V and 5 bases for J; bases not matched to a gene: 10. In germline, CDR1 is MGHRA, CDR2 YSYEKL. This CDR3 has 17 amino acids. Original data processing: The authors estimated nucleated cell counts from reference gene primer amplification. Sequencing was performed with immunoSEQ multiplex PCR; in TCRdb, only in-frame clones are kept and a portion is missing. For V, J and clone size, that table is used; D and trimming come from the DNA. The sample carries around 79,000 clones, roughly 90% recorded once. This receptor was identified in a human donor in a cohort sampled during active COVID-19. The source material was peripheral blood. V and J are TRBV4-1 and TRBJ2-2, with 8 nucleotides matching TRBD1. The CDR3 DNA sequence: TGCGCCAGCAGCCAAAGGGACAGGCCCCGTGGGACCGGGGAGCTGTTTTTT. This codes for CASSQRDRPRGTGELFF.